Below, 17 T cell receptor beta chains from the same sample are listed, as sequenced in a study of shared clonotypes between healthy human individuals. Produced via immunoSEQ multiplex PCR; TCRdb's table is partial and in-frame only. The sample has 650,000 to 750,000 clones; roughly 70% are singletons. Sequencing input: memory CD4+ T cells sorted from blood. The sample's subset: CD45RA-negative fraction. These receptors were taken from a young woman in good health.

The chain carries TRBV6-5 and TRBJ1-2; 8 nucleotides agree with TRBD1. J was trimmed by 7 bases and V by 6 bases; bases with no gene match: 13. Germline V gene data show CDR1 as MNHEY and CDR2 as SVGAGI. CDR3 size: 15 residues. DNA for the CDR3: TGTGCCAGCAGCCAAACCGGGACAGGCGGCGGTGGCTACACCTTC. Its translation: CASSQTGTGGGGYTF.

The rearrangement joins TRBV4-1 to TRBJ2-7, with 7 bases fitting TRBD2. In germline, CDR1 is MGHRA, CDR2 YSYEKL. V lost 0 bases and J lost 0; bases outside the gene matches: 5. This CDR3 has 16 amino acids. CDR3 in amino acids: CASSQDRAGTSYEQYF. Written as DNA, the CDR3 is TGCGCCAGCAGCCAAGATCGAGCGGGGACCTCCTACGAGCAGTACTTC.

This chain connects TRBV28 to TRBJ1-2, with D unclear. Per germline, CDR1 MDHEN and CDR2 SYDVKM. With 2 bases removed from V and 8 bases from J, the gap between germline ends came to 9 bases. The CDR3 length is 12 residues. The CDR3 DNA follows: TGTGCCAGCAGTTTAGTAGGATGGGGCTACACCTTC. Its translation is CASSLVGWGYTF.

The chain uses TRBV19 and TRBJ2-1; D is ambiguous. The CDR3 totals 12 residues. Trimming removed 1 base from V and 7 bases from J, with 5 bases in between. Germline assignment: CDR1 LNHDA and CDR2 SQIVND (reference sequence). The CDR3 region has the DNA TGTGCCAGTAGTATAGCGGCGAATGAGCAGTTCTTC. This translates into CASSIAANEQFF. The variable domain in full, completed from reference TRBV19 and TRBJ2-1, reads DGGITQSPKYLFRKEGQNVTLSCEQNLNHDAMYWYRQDPGQGLRLIYYSQIVNDFQKGDIAEGYSVSREKKESFPLTVTSAQKNPTAFYLCASSIAANEQFFGPGTRLTVL.

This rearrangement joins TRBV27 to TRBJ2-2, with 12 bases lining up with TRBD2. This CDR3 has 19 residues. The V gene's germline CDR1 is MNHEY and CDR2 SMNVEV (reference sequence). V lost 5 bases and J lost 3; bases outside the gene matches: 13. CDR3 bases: TGTGCCAGCAGTCCTAAGACGCAAGGACTAGCGGGACACACCGGGGAGCTGTTTTTT. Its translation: CASSPKTQGLAGHTGELFF.

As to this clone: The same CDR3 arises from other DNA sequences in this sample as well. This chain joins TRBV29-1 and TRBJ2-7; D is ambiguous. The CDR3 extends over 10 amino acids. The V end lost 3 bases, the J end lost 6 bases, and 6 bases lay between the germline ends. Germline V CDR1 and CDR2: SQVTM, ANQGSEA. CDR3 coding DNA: TGCAGCGTTGAGGTTGGCGAGCAGTACTTC. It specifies CSVEVGEQYF.

CDR3 in DNA: TGTGCCAGCTCACCTTCCAGGGCCCAGCCCCAGCATTTT. Amino acid sequence: CASSPSRAQPQHF. This chain links TRBV18 with TRBJ1-5; possible D gene TRBD1, 5 bases. The V and J ends lost 3 bases and 7 bases respectively, with 10 bases between them. This CDR3 comprises 13 residues. CDR1 and CDR2 from the germline V gene are KGHSH and LQKENI.

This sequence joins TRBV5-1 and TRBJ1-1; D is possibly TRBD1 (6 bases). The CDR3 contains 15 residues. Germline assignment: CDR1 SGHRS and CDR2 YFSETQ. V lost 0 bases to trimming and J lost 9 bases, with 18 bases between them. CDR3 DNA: TGCGCCAGCAGCTTGGATCCGGGGGCGGTTACACAAGCTTTCTTT. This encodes CASSLDPGAVTQAFF.

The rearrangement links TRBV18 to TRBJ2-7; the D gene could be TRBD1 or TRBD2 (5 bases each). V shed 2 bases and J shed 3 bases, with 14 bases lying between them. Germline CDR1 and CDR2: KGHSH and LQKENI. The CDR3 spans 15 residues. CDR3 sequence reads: CASSPGTGLDYEQYF. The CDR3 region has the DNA TGTGCCAGCTCACCAGGTACAGGACTGGACTACGAGCAGTACTTC.

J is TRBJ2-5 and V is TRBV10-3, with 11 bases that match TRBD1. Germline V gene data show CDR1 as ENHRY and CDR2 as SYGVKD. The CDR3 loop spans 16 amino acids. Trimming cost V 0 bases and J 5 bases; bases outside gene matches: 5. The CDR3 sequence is CAISESGQGAFETQYF. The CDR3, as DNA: TGTGCCATCAGTGAGTCTGGACAGGGGGCTTTTGAGACCCAGTACTTC.

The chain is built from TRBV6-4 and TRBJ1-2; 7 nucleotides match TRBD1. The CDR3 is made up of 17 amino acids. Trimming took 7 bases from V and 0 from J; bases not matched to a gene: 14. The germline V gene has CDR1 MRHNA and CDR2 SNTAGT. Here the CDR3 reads CASITQGGAGSNYGYTF. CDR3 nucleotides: TGTGCCAGCATAACCCAAGGGGGCGCGGGTTCTAACTATGGCTACACCTTC.

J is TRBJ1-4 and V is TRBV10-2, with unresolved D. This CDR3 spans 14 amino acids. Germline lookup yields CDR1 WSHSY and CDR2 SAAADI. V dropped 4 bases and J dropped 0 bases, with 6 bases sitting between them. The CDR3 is CASSVSATNEKLFF. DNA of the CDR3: TGCGCCAGCAGTGTAAGCGCAACTAATGAAAAACTGTTTTTT.

CDR3 nucleotides: TGCGCCAGCACACCAACCGGACAGGGTGTTACCTACGAGCAGTACTTC. The encoded protein is CASTPTGQGVTYEQYF. V gene TRBV23-1 combines with J gene TRBJ2-7, with 8 bases that match TRBD1. TRBV23-1 counts as an open reading frame of uncertain function. The CDR3 is 16 residues long. Trimming removed 7 bases from V and 2 bases from J; junction bases left unmatched: 13.

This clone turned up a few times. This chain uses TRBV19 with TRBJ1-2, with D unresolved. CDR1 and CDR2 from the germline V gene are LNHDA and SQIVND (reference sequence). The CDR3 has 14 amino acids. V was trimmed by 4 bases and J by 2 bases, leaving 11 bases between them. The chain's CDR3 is CASSTADGNYGYTF. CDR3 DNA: TGTGCCAGTAGTACAGCGGACGGAAACTATGGCTACACCTTC.

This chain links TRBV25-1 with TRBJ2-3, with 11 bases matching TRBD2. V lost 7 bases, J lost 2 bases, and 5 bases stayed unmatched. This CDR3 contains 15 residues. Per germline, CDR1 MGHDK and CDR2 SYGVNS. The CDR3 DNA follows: TGTGCCAGCAACTTGGGACTAGCGGACACAGATACGCAGTATTTT. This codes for CASNLGLADTDTQYF.

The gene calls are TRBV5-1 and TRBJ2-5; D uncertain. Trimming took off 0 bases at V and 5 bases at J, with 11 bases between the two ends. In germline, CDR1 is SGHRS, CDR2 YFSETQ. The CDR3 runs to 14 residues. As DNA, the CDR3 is TGCGCCAGCAGCTTGGTATGGGGAACGGAGACCCAGTACTTC. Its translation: CASSLVWGTETQYF.

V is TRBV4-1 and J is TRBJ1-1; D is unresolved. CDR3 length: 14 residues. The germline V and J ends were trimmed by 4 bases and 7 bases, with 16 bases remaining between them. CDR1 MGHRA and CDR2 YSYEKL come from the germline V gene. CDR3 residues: CASSPFELGDEAFF. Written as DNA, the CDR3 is TGCGCCAGCAGCCCATTTGAACTCGGGGATGAAGCTTTCTTT.